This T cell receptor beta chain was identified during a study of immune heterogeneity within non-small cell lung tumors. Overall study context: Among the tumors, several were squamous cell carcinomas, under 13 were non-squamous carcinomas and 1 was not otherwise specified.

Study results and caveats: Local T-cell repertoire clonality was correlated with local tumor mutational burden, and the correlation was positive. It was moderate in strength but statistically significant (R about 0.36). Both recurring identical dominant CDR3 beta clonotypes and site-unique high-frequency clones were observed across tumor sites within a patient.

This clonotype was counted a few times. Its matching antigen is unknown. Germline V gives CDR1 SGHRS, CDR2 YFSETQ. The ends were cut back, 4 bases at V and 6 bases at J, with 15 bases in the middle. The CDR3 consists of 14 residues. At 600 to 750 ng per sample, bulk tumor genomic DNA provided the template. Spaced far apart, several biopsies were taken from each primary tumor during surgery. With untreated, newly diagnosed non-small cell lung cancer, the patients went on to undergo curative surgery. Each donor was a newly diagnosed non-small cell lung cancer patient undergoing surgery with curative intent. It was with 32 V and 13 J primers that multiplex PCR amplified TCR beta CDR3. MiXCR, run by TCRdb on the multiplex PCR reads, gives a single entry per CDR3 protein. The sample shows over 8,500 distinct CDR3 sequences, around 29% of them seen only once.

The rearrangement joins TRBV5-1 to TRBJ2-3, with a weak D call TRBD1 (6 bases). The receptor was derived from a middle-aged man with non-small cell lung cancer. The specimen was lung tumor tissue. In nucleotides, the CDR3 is TGCGCCAGCAGCCCTACAGGGCCCGCCGATACGCAGTATTTT. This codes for CASSPTGPADTQYF.